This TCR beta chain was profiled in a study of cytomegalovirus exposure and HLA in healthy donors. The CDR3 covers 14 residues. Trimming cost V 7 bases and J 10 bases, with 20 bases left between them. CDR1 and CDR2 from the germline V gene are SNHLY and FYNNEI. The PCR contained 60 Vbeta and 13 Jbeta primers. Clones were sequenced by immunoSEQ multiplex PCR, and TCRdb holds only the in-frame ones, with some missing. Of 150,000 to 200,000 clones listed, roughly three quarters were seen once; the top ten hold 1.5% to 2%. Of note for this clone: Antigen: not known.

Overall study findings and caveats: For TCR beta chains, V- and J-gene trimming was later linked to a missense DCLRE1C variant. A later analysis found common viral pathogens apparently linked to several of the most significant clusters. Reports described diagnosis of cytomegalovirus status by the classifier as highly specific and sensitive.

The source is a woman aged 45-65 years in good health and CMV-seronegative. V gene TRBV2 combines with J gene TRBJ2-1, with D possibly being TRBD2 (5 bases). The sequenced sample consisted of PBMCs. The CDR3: CASTAGFRKGEQFF. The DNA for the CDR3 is TGTGCCAGCACTGCGGGCTTTCGGAAAGGCGAGCAGTTCTTC.